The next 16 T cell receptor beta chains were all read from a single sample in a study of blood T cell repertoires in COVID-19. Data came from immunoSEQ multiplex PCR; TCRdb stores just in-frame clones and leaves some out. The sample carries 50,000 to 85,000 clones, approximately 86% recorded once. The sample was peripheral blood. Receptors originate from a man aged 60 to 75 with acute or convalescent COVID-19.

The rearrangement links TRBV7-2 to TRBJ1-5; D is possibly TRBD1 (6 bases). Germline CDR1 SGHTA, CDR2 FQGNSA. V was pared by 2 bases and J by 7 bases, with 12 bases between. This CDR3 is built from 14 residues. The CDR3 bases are TGTGCCAGCAGCTTATCAGGGGTGGGCCAGCCCCAGCATTTT. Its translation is CASSLSGVGQPQHF.

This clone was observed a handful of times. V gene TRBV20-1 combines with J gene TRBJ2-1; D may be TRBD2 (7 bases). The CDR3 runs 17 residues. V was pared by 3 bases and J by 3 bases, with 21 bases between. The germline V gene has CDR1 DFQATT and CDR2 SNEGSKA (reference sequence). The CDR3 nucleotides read TGCAGTGCTAGTCCCCCCTGGGGGGGGGCGGTCTACAATGAGCAGTTCTTC. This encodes CSASPPWGGAVYNEQFF.

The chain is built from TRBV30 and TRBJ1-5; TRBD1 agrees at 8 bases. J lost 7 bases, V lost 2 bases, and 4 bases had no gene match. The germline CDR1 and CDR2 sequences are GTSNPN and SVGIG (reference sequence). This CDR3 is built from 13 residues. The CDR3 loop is CAWSPGGEQPQHF. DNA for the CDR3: TGTGCCTGGAGTCCAGGGGGCGAACAGCCCCAGCATTTT.

The CDR3, as DNA: TGTGCCAGCTCACCACCTGTCATGGGGGACGGGGGGCCATGGGGCGAAAACATTCAGTACTTC. It encodes CASSPPVMGDGGPWGENIQYF. The chain links TRBV18 to TRBJ2-4, with TRBD2 as a possible D gene (7 bases). The CDR3 runs 21 residues. CDR1 is KGHSH and CDR2 is LQKENI in the germline V gene. V dropped 0 bases and J dropped 5 bases, with 29 bases sitting between them.

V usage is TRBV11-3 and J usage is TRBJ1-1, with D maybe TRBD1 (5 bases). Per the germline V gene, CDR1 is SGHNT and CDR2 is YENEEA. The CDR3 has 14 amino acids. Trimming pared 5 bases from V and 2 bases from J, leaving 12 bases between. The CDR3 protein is CASSLGGGNTEAFF. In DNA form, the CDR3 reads TGTGCCAGCAGCCTCGGGGGGGGAAACACTGAAGCTTTCTTT.

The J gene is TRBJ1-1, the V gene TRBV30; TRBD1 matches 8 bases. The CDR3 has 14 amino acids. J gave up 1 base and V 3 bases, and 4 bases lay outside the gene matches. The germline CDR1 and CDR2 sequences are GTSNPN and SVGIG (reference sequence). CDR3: CAWRPGQGNTEAFF. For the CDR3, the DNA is TGTGCCTGGAGACCCGGACAGGGGAACACTGAAGCTTTCTTT. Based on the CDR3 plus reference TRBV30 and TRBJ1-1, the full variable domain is SQTIHQWPATLVQPVGSPLSLECTVEGTSNPNLYWYRQAAGRGLQLLFYSVGIGQISSEVPQNLSASRPQDRQFILSSKKLLLSDSGFYLCAWRPGQGNTEAFFGQGTRLTVV.

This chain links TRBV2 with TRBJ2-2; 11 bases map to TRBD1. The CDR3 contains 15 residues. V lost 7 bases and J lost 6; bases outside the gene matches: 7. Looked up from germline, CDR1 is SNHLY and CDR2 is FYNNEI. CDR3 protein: CASTGPGQGAGELFF. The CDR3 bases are TGTGCCAGCACCGGACCGGGACAGGGGGCCGGGGAGCTGTTTTTT.

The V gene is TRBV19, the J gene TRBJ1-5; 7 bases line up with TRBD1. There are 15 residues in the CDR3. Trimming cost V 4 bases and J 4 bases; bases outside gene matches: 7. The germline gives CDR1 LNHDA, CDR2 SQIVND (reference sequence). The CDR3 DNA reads TGTGCCAGTAGTACCTCCCCACAGGGGAATCAGCCCCAGCATTTT. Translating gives CASSTSPQGNQPQHF.

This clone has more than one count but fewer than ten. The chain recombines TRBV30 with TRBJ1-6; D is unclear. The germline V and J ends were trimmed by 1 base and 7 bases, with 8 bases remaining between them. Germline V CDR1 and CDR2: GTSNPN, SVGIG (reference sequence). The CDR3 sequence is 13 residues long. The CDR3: CAWSEGRNSPLHF. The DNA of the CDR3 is TGTGCCTGGAGTGAAGGGAGGAATTCACCCCTCCACTTT.

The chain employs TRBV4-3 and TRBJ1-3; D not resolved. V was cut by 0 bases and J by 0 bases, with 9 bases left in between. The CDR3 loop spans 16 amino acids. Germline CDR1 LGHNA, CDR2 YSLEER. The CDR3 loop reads CASSQDSGFSGNTIYF. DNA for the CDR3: TGCGCCAGCAGCCAAGATTCGGGGTTCTCTGGAAACACCATATATTTT.

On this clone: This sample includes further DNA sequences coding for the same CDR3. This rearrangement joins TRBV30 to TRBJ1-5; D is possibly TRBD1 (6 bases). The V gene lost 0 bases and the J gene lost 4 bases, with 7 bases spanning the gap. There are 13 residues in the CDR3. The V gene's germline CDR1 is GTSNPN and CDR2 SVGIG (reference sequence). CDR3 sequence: CAWSVQGNQPQHF. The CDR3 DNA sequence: TGTGCCTGGAGTGTGCAGGGGAATCAGCCCCAGCATTTT.

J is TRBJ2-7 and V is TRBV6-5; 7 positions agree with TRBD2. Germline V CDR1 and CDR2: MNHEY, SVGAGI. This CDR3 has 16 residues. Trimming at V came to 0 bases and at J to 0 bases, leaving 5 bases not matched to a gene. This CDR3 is CASSYSRAGSSYEQYF. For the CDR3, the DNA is TGTGCCAGCAGTTACTCAAGAGCGGGGAGCTCCTACGAGCAGTACTTC.

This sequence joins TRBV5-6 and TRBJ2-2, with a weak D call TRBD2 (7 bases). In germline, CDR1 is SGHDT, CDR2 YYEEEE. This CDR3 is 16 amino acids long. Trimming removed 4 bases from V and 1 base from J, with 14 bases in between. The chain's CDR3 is CASSPGGRGNTGELFF. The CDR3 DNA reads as TGTGCCAGCAGCCCGGGGGGCAGGGGGAACACCGGGGAGCTGTTTTTT.

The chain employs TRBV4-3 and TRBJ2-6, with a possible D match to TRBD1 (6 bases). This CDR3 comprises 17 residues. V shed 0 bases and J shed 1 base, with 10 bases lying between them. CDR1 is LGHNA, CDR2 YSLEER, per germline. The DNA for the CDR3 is TGCGCCAGCAGCCAAGATTACAGGGTTTCTGGGGCCAACGTCCTGACTTTC. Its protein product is CASSQDYRVSGANVLTF.

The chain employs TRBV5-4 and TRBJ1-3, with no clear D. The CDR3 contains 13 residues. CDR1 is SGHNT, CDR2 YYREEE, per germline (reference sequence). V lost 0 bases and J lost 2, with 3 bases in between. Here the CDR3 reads CASSLAAGNTIYF. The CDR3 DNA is TGTGCCAGCAGCTTGGCCGCTGGAAACACCATATATTTT. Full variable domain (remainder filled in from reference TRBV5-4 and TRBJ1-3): ETGVTQSPTHLIKTRGQQVTLRCSSQSGHNTVSWYQQALGQGPQFIFQYYREEENGRGNFPPRFSGLQFPNYSSELNVNALELDDSALYLCASSLAAGNTIYFGEGSWLTVV.

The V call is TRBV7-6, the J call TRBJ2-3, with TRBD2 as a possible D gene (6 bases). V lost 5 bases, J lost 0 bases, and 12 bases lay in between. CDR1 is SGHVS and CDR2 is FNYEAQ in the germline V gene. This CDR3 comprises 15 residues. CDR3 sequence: CASSGAGTSTDTQYF. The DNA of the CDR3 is TGTGCCAGCAGCGGGGCCGGGACTAGCACAGATACGCAGTATTTT. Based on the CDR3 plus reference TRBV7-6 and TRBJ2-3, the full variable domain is GAGVSQSPRYKVTKRGQDVALRCDPISGHVSLYWYRQALGQGPEFLTYFNYEAQQDKSGLPNDRFSAERPEGSISTLTIQRTEQRDSAMYRCASSGAGTSTDTQYFGPGTRLTVL.